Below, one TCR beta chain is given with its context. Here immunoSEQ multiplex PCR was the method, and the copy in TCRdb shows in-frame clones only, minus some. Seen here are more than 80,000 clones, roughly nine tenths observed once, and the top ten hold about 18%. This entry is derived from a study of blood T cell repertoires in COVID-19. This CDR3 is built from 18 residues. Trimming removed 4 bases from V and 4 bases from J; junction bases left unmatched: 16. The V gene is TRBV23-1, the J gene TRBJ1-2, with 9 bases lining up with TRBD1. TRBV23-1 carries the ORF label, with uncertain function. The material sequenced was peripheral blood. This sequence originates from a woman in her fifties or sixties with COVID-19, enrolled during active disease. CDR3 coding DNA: TGCGCCAGCAGTCTCAACCCGGGACAGGGACAACGTGGCTATGGCTACACCTTC. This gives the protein CASSLNPGQGQRGYGYTF.